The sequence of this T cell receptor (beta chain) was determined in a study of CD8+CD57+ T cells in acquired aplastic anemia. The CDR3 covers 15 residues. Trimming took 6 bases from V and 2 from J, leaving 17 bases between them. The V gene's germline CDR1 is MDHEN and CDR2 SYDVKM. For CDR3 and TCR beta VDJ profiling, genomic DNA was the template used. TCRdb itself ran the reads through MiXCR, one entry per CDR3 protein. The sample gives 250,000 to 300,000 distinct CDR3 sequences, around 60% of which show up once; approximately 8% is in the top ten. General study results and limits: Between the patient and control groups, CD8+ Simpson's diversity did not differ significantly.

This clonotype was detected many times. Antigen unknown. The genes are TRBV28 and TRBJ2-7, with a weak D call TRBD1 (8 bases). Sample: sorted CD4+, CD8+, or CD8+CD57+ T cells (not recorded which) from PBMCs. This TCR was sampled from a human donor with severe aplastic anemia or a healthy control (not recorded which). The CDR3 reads CASSLQGGGPYEQYF. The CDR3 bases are TGTGCCAGCAGCTTACAGGGGGGGGGCCCCTACGAGCAGTACTTC.